This is a list of T cell receptor beta chains from one sample in a study of blood T cell repertoires in COVID-19. Measured with immunoSEQ multiplex PCR; TCRdb has only the in-frame clones, and not every one. Of 140,000 to 150,000 clones listed, approximately 89% were seen once; the top ten hold roughly 1.6%. Sequenced sample: peripheral blood. The receptors stem from a woman aged 45-60 years with acute or convalescent COVID-19. CDR3s include the opening cysteine and the closing phenylalanine or tryptophan. A D gene is named only where the DNA matches it firmly. Clone size appears in some rows only: once, few, many, or a class for an expanded clone.

. | TRBV4-1 | . | CASSQVIDYNEQFF
. | TRBV6-6 | TRBD1 | CASSNRDRGEKLFF
. | TRBV27 | . | CASSYAFGQPQHF
. | TRBV3-1/TRBV3-2 | TRBD2 | CASSGTGGLETQYF
. | TRBV30 | . | CAWSVPPTVRNTIYF
. | TRBV9 | TRBD2 | CASSEGLAGGQNEQFF
. | TRBV18 | TRBD2 | CASSPPGTSVHSNTGELFF
once | TRBV29-1 | . | CSVEEPQGSYEQYF
. | TRBV13 | TRBD1 | CASSLGGTGGLTEAFF
. | TRBV12-3/TRBV12-4 | . | CASSLWQSGYTF
. | TRBV12-3/TRBV12-4 | TRBD1 | CASSRDRASGYTF
. | TRBV6-6 | . | CASTTAPSNQPQHF
. | TRBV7-9 | TRBD2 | CASSLLEREGNEQFF
. | TRBV11-2 | . | CASSSSGGSVYGYTF
once | TRBV5-1 | . | CASSLDGYSNQPQHF
few | TRBV19 | . | CASSNNGGVTVNSPLHF
. | TRBV18 | . | CASSPGLAGYEQYF
once | TRBV9 | . | CASSVEEFRGTGELFF
once | TRBV5-1 | . | CASSFNQMGRGSGELFF
. | TRBV3-1/TRBV3-2 | TRBD1 | CASGTGNTEAFF
. | TRBV11-2 | . | CASSQNSGMYYGYTF
. | TRBV7-2 | . | CASGSYSSGANVLTF
. | TRBV6-5 | . | CASSLQLSANTEAFF
. | TRBV6-5 | . | CASRDLSGYTF
. | TRBV2 | TRBD2 | CASSLGLAGTTYEQYF
. | TRBV11-1 | . | CASRTGGLSNEQFF
. | TRBV11-1 | . | CASSPGWGGNTEAFF
. | TRBV2 | TRBD1 | CANLRDRGNTIYF
. | TRBV19 | . | CASNIGINQPQHF
. | TRBV13 | . | CASSLQGTGDTQYF
. | TRBV5-1 | . | CASSSGERRETQYF
. | TRBV28 | . | CASSRTASSYNEQFF
. | TRBV7-3 | TRBD2 | CASSFRLAVGNEQFF
. | TRBV18 | . | CASSPPGGEAGELFF
. | TRBV21-1 | . | CASSKAGDNRPAANEKLFF
. | TRBV3-1/TRBV3-2 | . | CASSRGGLYGYTF
few | TRBV11-3 | . | CASSIQGTTEAFF
. | TRBV19 | . | CASSTGYVNTEAFF
. | TRBV4-2 | TRBD2 | CASSQALLAGAGGQYF
. | TRBV2 | . | CASSDGGLGSYNSPLHF
. | TRBV18 | TRBD1 | CASSPVGTGVQPQHF
once | TRBV5-1 | . | CASSLALGQGYEQYF
. | TRBV6-5 | TRBD1 | CASRTGGQGYTF
. | TRBV16 | TRBD1 | CASSPSRGWNQPQHF